The rows below give T cell receptor beta chains drawn from one sample of a study of shared clonotypes between healthy human individuals. Generated by immunoSEQ multiplex PCR, the TCRdb table keeps only in-frame clones and is missing some. The repertoire has approximately 110,000 clones, 67% of them found once; the top ten carry approximately 24%. Sequenced sample: memory CD8+ T cells sorted from blood. Every receptor here comes from a woman aged 25 to 39 in good health. The conserved cysteine and the conserved F or W are not part of the CDR3 here.

J,V,CDR3
TRBJ1-4,TRBV7-8,ASSLWTVYGEKLF
TRBJ2-2,TRBV4-1,ASSQDDENTGELF
TRBJ1-1,TRBV7-2,ASSSGTQGTEAF
TRBJ1-2,TRBV6-4,ASSVPTANYGYT
TRBJ1-1,TRBV28,ASSPIQGNTEAF
TRBJ2-7,TRBV27,ASSPFARTAYYEQY
TRBJ1-2,TRBV6-1,ASRSQGIYGYT
TRBJ2-7,TRBV4-1,ASSQDTRDTYDEQY
TRBJ2-1,TRBV5-4,ASSSEAGEQF
TRBJ2-7,TRBV27,ASSLLARLAGDGYEQY
TRBJ2-7,TRBV11-3,ASSLGGATYEQY
TRBJ2-6,TRBV11-2,ASSLVGDSADSGANVLT
TRBJ2-5,TRBV4-1,ASSHGQGQETQY
TRBJ1-1,TRBV7-9,ASSTTSDRTPNTEAF
TRBJ2-2,TRBV6-4,ASSDSTDTGELF
TRBJ2-5,TRBV25-1,ASSESAGGGEETQY
TRBJ2-1,TRBV28,ASKPGLEPYNEQF
TRBJ2-5,TRBV27,ASSKGTGPDFLQETQY
TRBJ2-4,TRBV28,ASRSGNLRSSPRY
TRBJ2-7,TRBV5-4,ASSLQGPTYEQY
TRBJ1-4,TRBV6-6,ASSSSRGKLF
TRBJ2-5,TRBV6-6,ASSYFITALQETQY
TRBJ2-1,TRBV28,ASSFQEGAMYNEQF
TRBJ2-7,TRBV7-9,ASSLVMSDYEQY
TRBJ1-2,TRBV11-2,ASSLGDPLYRPYGYT
TRBJ2-1,TRBV9,ASSVTGTSGYNEQF
TRBJ2-1,TRBV9,ASSVGLVRGNEQF
TRBJ1-2,TRBV7-9,ASSLNNRGLEGYT
TRBJ2-7,TRBV5-4,ASTTNGGGLPYEQY
TRBJ2-7,TRBV18,ASSGTEYEQY
TRBJ2-7,TRBV5-1,ASSWGGTYEQY
TRBJ1-2,TRBV5-1,ASSHTKGQGLGGYT
TRBJ2-7,TRBV27,ASGGASYEQY
TRBJ2-3,TRBV5-4,ASSRSTDTQY
TRBJ2-3,TRBV4-1,ASSQGVVGRAGVGDTQY
TRBJ2-7,TRBV6-1,ATGQVYEQY
TRBJ1-4,TRBV18,ASSPLRGGGEKLF
TRBJ2-2,TRBV7-9,ASSHDLAGEEGGELF
TRBJ2-3,TRBV5-1,ASTSGSTDTQY
TRBJ2-2,TRBV23-1,ASIGRLNTGELF
TRBJ2-1,TRBV5-4,ASSLVFHEQF
TRBJ1-1,TRBV10-1,ASSERFEVGNTEAF
TRBJ2-7,TRBV14,ASSQADIGTREQY
TRBJ2-3,TRBV27,ASSSGASTDTQY
TRBJ2-7,TRBV19,ASSTRQTGPYEQY
TRBJ2-1,TRBV5-1,ASSLRGAGGLAGAYNEQF
TRBJ2-5,TRBV11-3,ASSLDADRETQY
TRBJ2-3,TRBV6-4,ASSGVAGSGDTQY
TRBJ1-5,TRBV28,ASTPEREPQH
TRBJ1-4,TRBV25-1,ASSDRTGGISNEKLF
TRBJ2-2,TRBV7-9,ASSPYQGGTGELF
TRBJ2-2,TRBV25-1,ASSGGQHTGELF
TRBJ1-4,TRBV15,ATSEAMGTATKKLF
TRBJ2-7,TRBV6-5,ASSPGTESYEQY
TRBJ1-1,TRBV2,ASNTPGTPENTEAF
TRBJ2-7,TRBV27,ASSPSSPYEQY
TRBJ2-7,TRBV25-1,ASSKGPNGGEQY
TRBJ1-2,TRBV7-8,ASVKDRGQGNYGYT